This entry lists 11 T cell receptor beta chains sequenced from one sample in a study of T-cell memory formation after mild COVID-19. TCRdb called the 5' RACE reads again in MiXCR, with one record for every CDR3 protein. Of about 600,000 distinct CDR3 sequences listed, about 22% are singletons. Material for sequencing was PBMCs or a T cell subset sorted from them (not recorded which). These receptors came from an adult woman who had mild COVID-19 (a few samples of this study predate the infection). Cell type and time point are not known.

This sequence joins TRBV7-2 and TRBJ2-2, with D perhaps given as TRBD1 or TRBD2 (6 bases each). V gave up 7 bases and J gave up 5 bases, with 17 bases separating them. The V gene's germline CDR1 is SGHTA and CDR2 FQGNSA. The CDR3 extends over 15 amino acids. The CDR3 DNA sequence: TGTGCCAGCACCAAAACGGGGGCGCGGACCGGGGAGCTGTTTTTT. The encoded protein is CASTKTGARTGELFF.

The genes are TRBV4-1 and TRBJ2-7; D unresolved. The length of the CDR3 is 15 residues. V lost 6 bases to trimming and J lost 0 bases, with 15 bases between them. Per the germline V gene, CDR1 is MGHRA and CDR2 is YSYEKL. CDR3 coding DNA: TGCGCCAGCAGGGAAGTCGCCAGAGCCTCCTACGAGCAGTACTTC. Its translation: CASREVARASYEQYF.

This clonotype turned up a few times. The V call is TRBV13, the J call TRBJ2-3; 7 bases agree with TRBD1. CDR1 and CDR2 (germline): PRHDT, FYEKMQ (reference sequence). Trimming cost V 4 bases and J 0 bases; bases outside gene matches: 7. The CDR3 totals 16 residues. This chain's CDR3 is CASSSRDSGSTDTQYF. CDR3 sequence (DNA): TGTGCCAGCAGCTCCCGGGACAGCGGTAGCACAGATACGCAGTATTTT.

The table lists this clonotype with many counts. The genes are TRBV5-1 and TRBJ2-3; tentative D call: TRBD2 (6 bases). The CDR3 sequence is 16 residues long. V was shortened by 0 bases and J by 0 bases, with 11 bases between the two germline ends. Germline assignment: CDR1 SGHRS and CDR2 YFSETQ. In DNA, the CDR3 is TGCGCCAGCAGCTTGGGAGTCGGGGGAAGCACAGATACGCAGTATTTT. Its protein is CASSLGVGGSTDTQYF. The whole variable domain, filled in from reference TRBV5-1 and TRBJ2-3, reads KAGVTQTPRYLIKTRGQQVTLSCSPISGHRSVSWYQQTPGQGLQFLFEYFSETQRNKGNFPGRFSGRQFSNSRSEMNVSTLELGDSALYLCASSLGVGGSTDTQYFGPGTRLTVL.

This clonotype was observed a single time. The chain couples TRBV7-3 to TRBJ2-3; maybe TRBD2 (5 bases). There are 14 residues in the CDR3. CDR1 and CDR2 (germline): SGHTA, FQGTGA. V lost 4 bases to trimming and J lost 3 bases, with 11 bases between them. The CDR3 DNA reads as TGTGCCAGCAGCTCTACGACTAAGACAGATACGCAGTATTTT. Its translation is CASSSTTKTDTQYF.

The chain joins TRBV12-3 or TRBV12-4 to TRBJ1-2; D might be TRBD1 (6 bases). The germline V and J ends were trimmed by 6 bases and 3 bases, with 29 bases remaining between them. This CDR3 is 19 amino acids long. The CDR3 DNA reads TGTGCCAGCAGGTCTGACAGGCAAAGAACAGACCTTGGTGACTATGGCTACACCTTC. Its protein product is CASRSDRQRTDLGDYGYTF.

This chain links TRBV4-3 with TRBJ1-2; 7 nucleotides align to TRBD1. The ends lost 0 bases at V and 2 bases at J; junction bases unmatched: 6. This CDR3 contains 16 residues. Germline-derived CDR1 and CDR2 are LGHNA and YSLEER. CDR3 residues: CASSQDGRQGNYGYTF. The CDR3 DNA sequence: TGCGCCAGCAGCCAAGATGGACGACAGGGCAACTATGGCTACACCTTC.

The sample holds a few counts of this clonotype. The chain uses TRBV6-2 or TRBV6-3 and TRBJ2-7; D is perhaps TRBD2 (5 bases). CDR1 is MNHEY and CDR2 is SVGEGT in the germline V gene. The CDR3 length is 12 residues. The CDR3 nucleotides read TGTGCGACGGGTGGCAGGAGGAACGAGCAGTACTTC. This gives the protein CATGGRRNEQYF.

The chain couples TRBV12-3 or TRBV12-4 to TRBJ2-1; no clear D. The CDR3 is 12 residues long. Trimming left V 1 base short and J 10 bases short, with 8 bases between. CDR3 amino acids: CASSLGLPEQFF. The CDR3 DNA reads as TGTGCCAGCAGTTTAGGACTTCCCGAGCAGTTCTTC.

This clonotype was recorded a few times. This chain connects TRBV7-9 to TRBJ1-1; 7 positions match TRBD1. The CDR3 is 15 residues long. V shed 3 bases, J shed 4 bases, and the junction held 8 bases outside the gene matches. Germline V gene sequence: CDR1 SEHNR, CDR2 FQNEAQ (reference sequence). The CDR3 sequence: CASSLGQGEATEAFF. The CDR3 bases are TGTGCCAGCAGCTTGGGGCAGGGGGAGGCCACTGAAGCTTTCTTT. The entire variable domain, with the rest obtained from reference TRBV7-9 and TRBJ1-1, is as follows: DTGVSQNPRHKITKRGQNVTFRCDPISEHNRLYWYRQTLGQGPEFLTYFQNEAQLEKSRLLSDRFSAERPKGSFSTLEIQRTEQGDSAMYLCASSLGQGEATEAFFGQGTRLTVV.

This clonotype was seen a few times. The chain uses TRBV13 and TRBJ2-7; the D is unclear. Looked up from germline, CDR1 is PRHDT and CDR2 is FYEKMQ (reference sequence). Trimming pared 7 bases from V and 0 bases from J, leaving 10 bases between. The CDR3 runs to 13 residues. CDR3 sequence (DNA): TGTGCCAGCATGCGGTCCTTCTCCTACGAGCAGTACTTC. Its translation: CASMRSFSYEQYF. The full variable domain, in which reference TRBV13 and TRBJ2-7 provide the parts outside the CDR3, is AAGVIQSPRHLIKEKRETATLKCYPIPRHDTVYWYQQGPGQDPQFLISFYEKMQSDKGSIPDRFSAQQFSDYHSELNMSSLELGDSALYFCASMRSFSYEQYFGPGTRLTVT.